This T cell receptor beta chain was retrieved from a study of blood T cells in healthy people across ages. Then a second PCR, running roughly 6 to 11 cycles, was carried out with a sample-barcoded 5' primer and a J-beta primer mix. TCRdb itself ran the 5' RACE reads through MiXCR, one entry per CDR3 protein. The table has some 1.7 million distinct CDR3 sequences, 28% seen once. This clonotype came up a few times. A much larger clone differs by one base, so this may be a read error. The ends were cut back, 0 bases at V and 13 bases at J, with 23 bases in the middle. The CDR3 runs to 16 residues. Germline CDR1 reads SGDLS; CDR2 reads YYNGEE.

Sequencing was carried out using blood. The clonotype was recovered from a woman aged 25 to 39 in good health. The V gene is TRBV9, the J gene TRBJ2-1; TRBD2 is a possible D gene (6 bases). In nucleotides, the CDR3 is TGTGCCAGCAGCGTAGTTAAGTCGGGGAGGCAAGAGACCCAGTTCTTC. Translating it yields CASSVVKSGRQETQFF.